Each of the 4 T cell receptor beta chains below was sequenced from the same sample in a study of regulatory T cells in long-lasting Graves disease. Through Arm-PCR of CDR3 regions and iRepertoire HTBI primers, TCR beta libraries were built. TCRdb re-called the multiplex PCR reads through MiXCR, storing one row per CDR3 protein. Of over 500,000 distinct CDR3 sequences in the sample, approximately 15% were seen once. Time point denoted: newly diagnosed GD, antithyroid drugs for less than 3 months. The TCR library was prepared using RNA isolated from PBMCs. These data were likewise used in another study, on T cells in Graves' hyperthyroidism and ophthalmopathy.

The sequenced sample was peripheral blood mononuclear cells (PBMCs), obtained at new diagnosis, from a patient treated with antithyroid drugs. These receptors all stem from a young woman with Graves disease.

The chain combines TRBV6-1 with TRBJ2-1; 9 positions agree with TRBD2. This CDR3 has 14 residues. J was trimmed by 5 bases and V by 4 bases; bases with no gene match: 3. Germline CDR1 reads MNHNS; CDR2 reads SASEGT. The CDR3 here is CASSVPSGDNEQFF. DNA for the CDR3: TGTGCCAGCAGTGTCCCTAGCGGGGACAATGAGCAGTTCTTC.

Many counts were recorded for this clonotype. V usage is TRBV12-3 or TRBV12-4 and J usage is TRBJ1-1; no reliable D call. Trimming removed 4 bases from V and 4 bases from J, with 4 bases in between. The CDR3 has 11 residues. CDR3 sequence (DNA): TGTGCCAGCAGTTGGGGCACTGAAGCTTTCTTT. Its translation is CASSWGTEAFF.

This clonotype was recorded at least ten times. The V gene is TRBV24-1, the J gene TRBJ2-3; no definite D call. Germline V gene data show CDR1 as KGHDR and CDR2 as SFDVKD. The CDR3 contains 15 residues. Deletions cut 5 bases from V and 0 bases from J, with 11 bases between. The CDR3 region has the DNA TGTGCCACCAGTGCCGCCTCGCCTAGCACAGATACGCAGTATTTT. Its translation is CATSAASPSTDTQYF.

The chain employs TRBV19 and TRBJ2-7, with 9 positions matching TRBD2. In germline, CDR1 is LNHDA, CDR2 SQIVND (reference sequence). V shed 7 bases and J 3 bases; nucleotides not matched to a gene: 7. The CDR3 sequence is 14 residues long. CDR3 region: CASKKAGGIYEQYF. The CDR3 DNA is TGTGCCAGTAAAAAAGCGGGAGGTATCTACGAGCAGTACTTC.